This T cell receptor beta chain was retrieved from a study of blood T cell repertoires in COVID-19. This CDR3 spans 13 amino acids. V lost 3 bases and J lost 8; bases outside the gene matches: 4. Germline values: CDR1 SEHNR, CDR2 FQNEAQ (reference sequence). The repertoire was sequenced with immunoSEQ multiplex PCR; TCRdb's copy has only in-frame clones and lacks some. The sample lists about 250,000 clones; about 80% were seen once. A remark on this clone: In the same sample, other DNA sequences code for this CDR3.

The receptor was derived from a man of 80 years or more with acute or convalescent COVID-19. The sequenced sample was peripheral blood. The chain links TRBV7-9 to TRBJ1-2; 9 bases fit TRBD1. CDR3 sequence: CASSLGQGGGYTF. The CDR3 DNA sequence: TGTGCCAGCAGCTTGGGACAGGGAGGAGGCTACACCTTC.